Here is one T cell receptor (beta chain) with its context. What antigen it recognizes has not been identified. Within one base of it there is no much larger clone, and no base qualities were kept. This record belongs to a study of radiotherapy plus CTLA-4 blockade in lung cancer (dated 2018 in TCRdb). Regarding the research as a whole: Objective responses were observed in approximately 19% of enrolled patients, and disease control was achieved in around 30%.

CDR1 is given as MNHEY and CDR2 as SVGAGI, both from the germline V gene. Trimming at the junction amounts to 6 bases on V and 4 bases on J, and the germline ends lie 15 bases apart. Its CDR3 holds 15 amino acids, cysteine through phenylalanine. The read is trimmed to its CDR3 DNA, 45 bases read in frame from base 1. What the study reported, not specific to this receptor: After treatment with radiotherapy and ipilimumab, TCR clones that originated in tumors expanded in peripheral blood. The strongest predictors of response were reported to be early dynamic shifts in blood T cell clones along with a rise in serum interferon-beta following radiation.

In this study, focal radiation therapy paired with CTLA-4 blockade (ipilimumab) was tested in patients who had chemo-refractory metastatic non-small-cell lung cancer. The method was the immunoSEQ multiplex PCR assay. TCRdb took over this immuneACCESS table, retaining in-frame rearrangements with V and J assigned. Such tables are incomplete; in checked studies, under half of the missing clones stem from an unresolved V gene, and the remainder is unexplained. The sample records roughly 62,000 clones, approximately 75% of which are singletons. Clones ranked in the top ten supply approximately 4.5% of the sample.

The TCR was taken from a human donor with non-small cell lung cancer who had a complete response to radiotherapy plus ipilimumab. The chain employs TRBV6-5 and TRBJ1-4, and TRBD1 may be the D gene, going by 5 matching bases. The sequencing here drew on peripheral blood, taken from a patient treated with radiotherapy plus ipilimumab. CDR3 reads: CASSVRGSFNEKLFF. The nucleotides are TGTGCCAGCAGCGTTAGGGGCAGTTTTAATGAAAAACTGTTTTTT.